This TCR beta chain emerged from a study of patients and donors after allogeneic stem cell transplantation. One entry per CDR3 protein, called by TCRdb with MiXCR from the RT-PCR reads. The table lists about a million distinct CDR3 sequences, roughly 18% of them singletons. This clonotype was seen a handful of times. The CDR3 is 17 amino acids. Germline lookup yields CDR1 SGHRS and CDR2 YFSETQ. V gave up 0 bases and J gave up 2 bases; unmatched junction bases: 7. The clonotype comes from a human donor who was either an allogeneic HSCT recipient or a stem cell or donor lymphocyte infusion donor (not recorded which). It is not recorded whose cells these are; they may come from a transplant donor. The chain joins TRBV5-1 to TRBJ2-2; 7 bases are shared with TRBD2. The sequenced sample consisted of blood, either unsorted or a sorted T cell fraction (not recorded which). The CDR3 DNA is TGCGCCAGCAGCTTGGCCAGTCTAGCGGCCAACACCGGGGAGCTGTTTTTT. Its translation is CASSLASLAANTGELFF.